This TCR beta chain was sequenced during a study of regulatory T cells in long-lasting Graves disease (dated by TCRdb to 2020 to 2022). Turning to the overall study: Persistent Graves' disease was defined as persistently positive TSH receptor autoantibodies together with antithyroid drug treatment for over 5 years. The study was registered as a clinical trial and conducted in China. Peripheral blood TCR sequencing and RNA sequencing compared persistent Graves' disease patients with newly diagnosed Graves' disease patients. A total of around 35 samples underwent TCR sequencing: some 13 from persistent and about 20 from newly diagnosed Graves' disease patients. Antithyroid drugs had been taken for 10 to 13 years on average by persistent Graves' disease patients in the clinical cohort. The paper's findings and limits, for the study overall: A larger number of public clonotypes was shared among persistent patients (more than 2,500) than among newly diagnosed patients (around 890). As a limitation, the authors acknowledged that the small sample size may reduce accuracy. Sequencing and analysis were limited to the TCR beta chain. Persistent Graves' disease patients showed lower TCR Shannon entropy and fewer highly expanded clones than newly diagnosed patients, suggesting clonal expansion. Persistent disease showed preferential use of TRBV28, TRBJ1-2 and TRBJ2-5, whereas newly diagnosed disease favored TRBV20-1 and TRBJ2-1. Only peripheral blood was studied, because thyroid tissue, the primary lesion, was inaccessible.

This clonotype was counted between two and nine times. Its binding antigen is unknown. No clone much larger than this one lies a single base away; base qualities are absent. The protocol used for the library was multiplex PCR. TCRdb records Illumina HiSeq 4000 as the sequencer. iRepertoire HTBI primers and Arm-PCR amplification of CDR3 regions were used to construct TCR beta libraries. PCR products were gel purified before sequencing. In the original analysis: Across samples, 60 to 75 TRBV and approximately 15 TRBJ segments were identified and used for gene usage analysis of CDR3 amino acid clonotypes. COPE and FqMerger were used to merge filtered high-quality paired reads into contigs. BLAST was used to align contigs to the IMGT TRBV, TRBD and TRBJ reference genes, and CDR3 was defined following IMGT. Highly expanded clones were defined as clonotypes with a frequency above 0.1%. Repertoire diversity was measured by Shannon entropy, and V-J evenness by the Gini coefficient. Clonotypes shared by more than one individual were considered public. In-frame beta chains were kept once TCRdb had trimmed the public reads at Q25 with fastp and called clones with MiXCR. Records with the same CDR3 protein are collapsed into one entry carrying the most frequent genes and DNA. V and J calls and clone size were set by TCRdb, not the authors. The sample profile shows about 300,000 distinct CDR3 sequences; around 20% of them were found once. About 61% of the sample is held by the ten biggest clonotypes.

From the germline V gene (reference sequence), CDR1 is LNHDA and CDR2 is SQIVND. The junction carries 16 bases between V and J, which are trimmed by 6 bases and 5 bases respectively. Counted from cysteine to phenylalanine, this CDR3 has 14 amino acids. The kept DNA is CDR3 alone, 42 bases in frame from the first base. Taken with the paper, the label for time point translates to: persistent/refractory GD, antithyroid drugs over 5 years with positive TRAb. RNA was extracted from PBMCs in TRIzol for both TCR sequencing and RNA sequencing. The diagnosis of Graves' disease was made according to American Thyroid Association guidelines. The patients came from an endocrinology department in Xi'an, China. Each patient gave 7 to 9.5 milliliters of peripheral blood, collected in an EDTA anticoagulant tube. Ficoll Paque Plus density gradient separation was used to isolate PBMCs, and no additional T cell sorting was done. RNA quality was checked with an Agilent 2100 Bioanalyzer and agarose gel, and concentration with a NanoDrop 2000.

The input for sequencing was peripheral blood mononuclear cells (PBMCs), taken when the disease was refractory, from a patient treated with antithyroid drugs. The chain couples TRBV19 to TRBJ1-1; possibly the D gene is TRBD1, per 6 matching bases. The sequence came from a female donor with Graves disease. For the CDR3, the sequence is CASRDSPPVTEAFF. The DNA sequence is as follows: TGTGCCAGTAGGGACAGCCCCCCTGTTACTGAAGCTTTCTTT.